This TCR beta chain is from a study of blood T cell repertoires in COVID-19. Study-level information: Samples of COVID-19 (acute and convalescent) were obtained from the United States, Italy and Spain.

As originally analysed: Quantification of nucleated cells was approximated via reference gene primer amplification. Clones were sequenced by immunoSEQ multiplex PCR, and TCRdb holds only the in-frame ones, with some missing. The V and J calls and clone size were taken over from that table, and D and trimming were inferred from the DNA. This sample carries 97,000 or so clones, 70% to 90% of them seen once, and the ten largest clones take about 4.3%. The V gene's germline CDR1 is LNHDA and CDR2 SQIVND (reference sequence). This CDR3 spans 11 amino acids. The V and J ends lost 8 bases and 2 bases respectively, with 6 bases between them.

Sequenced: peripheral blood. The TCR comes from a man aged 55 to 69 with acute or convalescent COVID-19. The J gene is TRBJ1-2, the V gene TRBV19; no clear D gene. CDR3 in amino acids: CASYGNYGYTF. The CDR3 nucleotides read TGTGCCAGTTATGGCAACTATGGCTACACCTTC.